The source of this T cell receptor (beta chain) is a study of identical twins. Germline CDR1 and CDR2: DFQATT and SNEGSKA (reference sequence). Trimming cost V 5 bases and J 0 bases; bases outside gene matches: 16. This CDR3 spans 18 amino acids. Study-wide findings and caveats: Twin-shared out-of-frame alpha sequences showed excess low generation probability. High-abundance cord blood beta clonotypes had fewer insertions; memory repertoires showed none.

As regards this clonotype: Antigen unknown.

With template switching, a universal primer site was added, and the cDNA carried unique molecular identifiers. In TCRdb, the 5' RACE reads were re-called with MiXCR into one record per CDR3 protein. The sample records approximately 1.8 million distinct CDR3 sequences, under 35% being singletons. Everyone who gave samples was a healthy Caucasian. The chain carries TRBV20-1 and TRBJ2-5; 9 bases are shared with TRBD2. The receptor was isolated from a newborn girl in good health. Input material: cord blood. CDR3 in amino acids: CSAHDWGSGSLYQETQYF. In DNA form, the CDR3 reads TGCAGTGCTCATGACTGGGGTAGCGGGAGTCTGTACCAAGAGACCCAGTACTTC.